The 2 T cell receptor beta chains reported below all come from one sample, sequenced in a study of identifying expanded T cells in peripheral blood. Data came from immunoSEQ multiplex PCR; TCRdb stores just in-frame clones and leaves some out. The table includes 91,000 or so clones, roughly 86% detected once. Material: blood. These receptors all come from a person between 18 and 69 years old in good health.

This chain's CDR3 is CASSWGRGDYGYTF. The CDR3 DNA reads TGTGCCAGCAGCTGGGGCAGGGGAGACTATGGCTACACCTTC. The rearrangement joins TRBV7-2 to TRBJ1-2; possible D gene TRBD1, 6 bases. The CDR3 runs to 14 residues. Trimming took 4 bases from V and 3 from J, leaving 12 bases between them. Germline V gives CDR1 SGHTA, CDR2 FQGNSA. Variable domain in full (rest from reference TRBV7-2 and TRBJ1-2): GAGVSQSPSNKVTEKGKDVELRCDPISGHTALYWYRQSLGQGLEFLIYFQGNSAPDKSGLPSDRFSAERTGGSVSTLTIQRTQQEDSAVYLCASSWGRGDYGYTFGSGTRLTVV.

The gene calls are TRBV6-1 and TRBJ2-3; D is perhaps TRBD1 (6 bases). Trimming took 9 bases from V and 1 from J, leaving 17 bases between them. The CDR3 runs to 15 residues. In germline, CDR1 is MNHNS, CDR2 SASEGT. The CDR3 DNA sequence: TGTGCCAGTCACAACCAAGGGGGTGGCACAGATACGCAGTATTTT. It translates to CASHNQGGGTDTQYF.